This T cell receptor (beta chain) was recovered during a study of metastatic and nonmetastatic thyroid tumors. This CDR3 has 13 residues. CDR1 is SGHAT and CDR2 is FQNNGV in the germline V gene. TCRdb reanalyzed the PCR reads via MiXCR. The data contain roughly 83,000 clones, about 15% of them seen just once; the ten biggest clones take up 3.6%. This clone was observed a handful of times. Since a much larger clone is just one base distant, this may be a read error. Prior to thyroid surgery, none of the patients had received any treatment. The receptor comes from a female donor with papillary thyroid cancer or a benign thyroid nodule (not recorded which). Some clones in this sample may be carry-over from other donors' samples. This sequence joins TRBV11-2 and TRBJ1-2; D unclear. The sample was blood. This CDR3 is CASILAAGDGYTF. The CDR3 DNA reads TGTGCCAGCATCTTAGCGGCAGGTGATGGCTACACCTTC.